The source of this T cell receptor beta chain is a study of T cell responses to AZD1222 COVID-19 vaccine (dated by TCRdb to about 2021). At the level of the whole study: A total of 233 trial participants underwent TCR sequencing, of whom roughly 210 had received two doses of AZD1222 and around 25 had received two doses of the MenACWY control vaccine. Trial participants were enrolled by age into subgroups of 18-55, 56-69 and 70-plus years, and roughly 150, 30 and 60 TCR-sequenced participants, respectively, were included in these subgroups.

The CDR3 regions of human TCRbeta chains were analyzed by immunosequencing. In the paper's pipeline: Repertoire TCRs were checked for matches against a reference library of SARS-CoV-2-specific TCRs that had been generated using the MIRA antigen-specificity platform. Breadth was defined as the fraction of unique TCRs that were SARS-CoV-2-associated. Depth was defined as the fraction of total T cells that were SARS-CoV-2-associated. Using the MIRA data, every spike-specific TCR was mapped to the spike region that the TCR reacted to and assigned to either a CD4 or a CD8 class. Log10-transformed breadth and depth values were compared by one-way ANOVA with Sidak's multiple comparisons tests. TCRdb mirrors the immuneACCESS table, restricted to in-frame sequences. Some clones are absent from its copies; in checked studies, under half trace to an unresolved V gene, and the reason for the others is unknown. The V and J calls and the clone size are those of that table, but D and trimming were determined from the DNA. The sample table lists 70,000 to 100,000 clones, roughly 92% of them with a count of one. The ten largest clones represent 2.5% to 3.5% of the sample.

Its CDR3 holds 13 amino acids, cysteine through phenylalanine. Of all the DNA, just the CDR3 is kept, 39 bases in frame from base 1. CDR1 SGHTA and CDR2 FQGTGA were looked up in the germline V gene. The trim is 3 bases for V and 5 bases for J, with a gap of 7 bases between the germline ends. The sample's time point label, in plain terms: about 28 days (+/-7) after the second vaccine dose. AZD1222 recipients whose second dose came at about 4 weeks and those whose second dose came at about 12 weeks were combined into one group, since spike-specific TCR depth and breadth did not differ between the two schedules. Samples from vaccinated people were obtained from the UK trials COV001 and COV002, which included a single-blind randomized controlled phase 2/3 trial of AZD1222 (ChAdOx1 nCoV-19) in healthy adults. For TCRbeta chain sequencing, PBMC samples from trial participants were taken at day 0 and at day 28 after the second dose.

Concerning this clone: It lacks a known antigen. No quality values exist for individual bases; no much larger clone is one base distant. The same CDR3 also results from other DNA sequences found in this sample.

The study at large found these results: Conclusions about previously exposed vaccinees are limited because only six or seven AZD1222 recipients were SARS-CoV-2 seropositive at baseline. After two AZD1222 doses, spike-specific TCR breadth and depth were significantly higher than at day 0 and than in MenACWY recipients. The whole spike protein was spanned by vaccine-associated CD4 TCRs, and dominant responses were seen in regions 160-218 and 743-854. In the small 56-69-year group, the increase in depth fell short of significance, most likely because of low power. Most participants were white British and females outnumbered males, and the authors suggested that clonal diversity may have been underestimated. Because no day 14 peak-response samples were available, the repertoires could be characterized only after the peak T cell response. Reportedly, close to half of the unique spike-specific TCRs recognized epitopes lying outside the regions that are mutated in the B.1.351 and B.1.1.7 variants.

The rearrangement combines TRBV7-3 with TRBJ2-2; perhaps TRBD1 is the D gene, with 5 bases matching. This specimen consisted of peripheral blood, obtained 28 days after the second AZD1222 dose. The sequence came from an adult who received the AZD1222 COVID-19 vaccine. The CDR3 protein is CASSLGHTGELFF. The DNA reads TGTGCCAGCAGCTTGGGGCATACCGGGGAGCTGTTTTTT.